A few counts support the clone carrying this TCR beta chain. The antigen is not known. From the approximately 120-subject validation cohort, which was separate from the approximately 720-subject first cohort, the donors were drawn. Repertoires were generated with immunoSEQ multiplex PCR, while TCRdb's copy carries only in-frame clones and drops some. The sample has about 140,000 clones, 80% to 95% seen once. These data are taken from a study of cytomegalovirus exposure and HLA in healthy donors. About the research overall: According to later analysis, the same platform produced the 130 or so validation and 600 to 800 first-cohort repertoires. Broader study findings: The classifier reportedly diagnosed cytomegalovirus status with high sensitivity and specificity.

This CDR3 is built from 13 residues. The V gene lost 3 bases and the J gene lost 2 bases, with 5 bases spanning the gap. Germline lookup yields CDR1 WNHNN and CDR2 SYGVQD (reference sequence). This clonotype was obtained from a man between 18 and 35 years old in good health and CMV-seronegative. Sequencing was done on a sample of PBMCs. The chain joins TRBV10-1 to TRBJ1-5; D gene ambiguous. The CDR3, as DNA: TGCGCCAGCAGTGATGAGGGCAATCAGCCCCAGCATTTT. Its translation is CASSDEGNQPQHF.